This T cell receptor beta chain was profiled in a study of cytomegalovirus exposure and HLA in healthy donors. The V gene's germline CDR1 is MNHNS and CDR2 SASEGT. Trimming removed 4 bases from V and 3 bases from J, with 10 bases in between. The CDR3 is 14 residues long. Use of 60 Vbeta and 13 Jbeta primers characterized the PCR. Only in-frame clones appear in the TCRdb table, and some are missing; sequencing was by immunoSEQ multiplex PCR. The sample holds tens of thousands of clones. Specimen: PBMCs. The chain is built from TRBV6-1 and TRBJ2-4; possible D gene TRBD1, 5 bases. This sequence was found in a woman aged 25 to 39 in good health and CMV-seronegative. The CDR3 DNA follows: TGTGCCAGCAGTGCACAGGTTCTCAAAAACATTCAGTACTTC. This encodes CASSAQVLKNIQYF.